The 2 T cell receptor beta chains presented below share a single source sample, sequenced in a study of long-term antiretroviral therapy in people with HIV. The run of the v3.0 immunoSEQ assay was at survey level. The table came from immunoSEQ multiplex PCR; TCRdb's copy has only in-frame clones and leaves some out. The sample has around 26,000 clones; roughly 80% are singletons. Specimen: unsorted PBMCs, collected 1.1 years before starting antiretroviral therapy. The receptors come from a woman aged 30 to 39 with HIV.

The rearrangement uses TRBV11-2 and TRBJ1-1; the D gene is possibly TRBD1 (5 bases). The V gene's germline CDR1 is SGHAT and CDR2 FQNNGV. The ends were cut back, 7 bases at V and 7 bases at J, with 13 bases in the middle. The CDR3 sequence is 12 residues long. The DNA for the CDR3 is TGTGCCAGCAACGGGCAGGGCTTTGAAGCTTTCTTT. Its protein product is CASNGQGFEAFF.

The chain employs TRBV2 and TRBJ2-7, with TRBD1 identical over 7 bases. In germline, CDR1 is SNHLY, CDR2 FYNNEI. After removal of 4 bases from V and 1 base from J, the junction contained 7 bases not matched to a gene. The CDR3 extends over 15 amino acids. The CDR3 reads CASSAIGTVSYEQYF. CDR3 DNA: TGTGCCAGCAGTGCTATTGGGACAGTTTCCTACGAGCAGTACTTC.